Each of the 7 T cell receptor beta chains below was sequenced from the same sample in a study of Tregs in tolerant kidney transplant recipients. No cognate antigen is known for these TCRs. Using immunoSEQ multiplex PCR, the repertoire was profiled, and TCRdb retains in-frame clones only, with some absent. The repertoire holds thousands of clones, approximately 39% seen once, with 5.5% to 7.5% in the top ten. The sample was Tregs from blood grown in culture. These receptors all come from a human donor in good health.

In this sample, this clone is large. The chain uses TRBV6-4 and TRBJ1-5; D perhaps matches TRBD1 (6 bases). The V end lost 5 bases, the J end lost 6 bases, and 20 bases lay between the germline ends. Germline CDR1 and CDR2: MRHNA and SNTAGT. The CDR3 has 16 residues. This CDR3 reads CASSPRGKGDGQPQHF. CDR3 bases: TGTGCCAGCAGTCCCCGGGGGAAGGGGGACGGTCAGCCCCAGCATTTT.

The chain uses TRBV5-1 and TRBJ1-4, with 7 bases matching TRBD1. The CDR3 spans 15 residues. Losses at the gene ends were 2 bases for V and 2 bases for J; bases not matched to a gene: 3. Germline-derived CDR1 and CDR2 are SGHRS and YFSETQ. The CDR3 region has the DNA TGCGCCAGCAGCTTCCAGGGGGTGACTAATGAAAAACTGTTTTTT. This codes for CASSFQGVTNEKLFF. Together with reference TRBV5-1 and TRBJ1-4, the CDR3 gives the full variable domain: KAGVTQTPRYLIKTRGQQVTLSCSPISGHRSVSWYQQTPGQGLQFLFEYFSETQRNKGNFPGRFSGRQFSNSRSEMNVSTLELGDSALYLCASSFQGVTNEKLFFGSGTQLSVL.

Only a few counts were recorded for this clone. The rearrangement uses TRBV5-4 and TRBJ2-3, with D perhaps TRBD2 (6 bases). CDR1 is SGHNT and CDR2 is YYREEE in the germline V gene (reference sequence). With 6 bases removed from V and 6 bases from J, the gap between germline ends came to 20 bases. CDR3 length equals 15 residues. The chain's CDR3 is CASNPGGRGRDTQYF. For the CDR3, the DNA is TGTGCCAGCAACCCCGGGGGACGCGGTAGGGATACGCAGTATTTT.

Judged by abundance, this clone is medium-sized. The J gene is TRBJ2-3, the V gene TRBV7-2; possible D gene TRBD1, 5 bases. Trimming removed 1 base at V and 6 bases at J, with 11 bases between. CDR3 length equals 14 residues. CDR1 is SGHTA and CDR2 is FQGNSA in the germline V gene. CDR3 residues: CASSLVLGRDTQYF. Here the CDR3 DNA reads TGTGCCAGCAGCTTAGTTTTGGGGCGGGATACGCAGTATTTT.

The V and J genes are TRBV20-1 and TRBJ2-3; D call uncertain. V shed 4 bases and J shed 3 bases, with 5 bases lying between them. Germline CDR1 DFQATT, CDR2 SNEGSKA (reference sequence). There are 11 residues in the CDR3. CDR3 in amino acids: CSANPTDTQYF. The CDR3 nucleotides are TGCAGTGCTAACCCGACAGATACGCAGTATTTT.

This clone was detected a few times. This chain links TRBV5-1 with TRBJ2-3; 7 bases agree with TRBD1. Germline lookup yields CDR1 SGHRS and CDR2 YFSETQ. The length of the CDR3 is 15 residues. The V gene end was trimmed by 5 bases and the J gene end by 2 bases; junction bases not matched to a gene: 8. The CDR3 is CASRHGTEYTDTQYF. The DNA of the CDR3 is TGCGCCAGCAGACACGGGACAGAGTACACAGATACGCAGTATTTT.

This clone was seen a handful of times. The chain has TRBV4-1 and TRBJ2-2; 8 bases are a match to TRBD2. This CDR3 spans 15 amino acids. The germline V gene has CDR1 MGHRA and CDR2 YSYEKL. After removal of 0 bases from V and 6 bases from J, the junction contained 3 bases not matched to a gene. The CDR3 region is CASSQDRLAPGELFF. The CDR3 region has the DNA TGCGCCAGCAGCCAAGATCGACTAGCGCCCGGGGAGCTGTTTTTT.